In this sample, the clone carrying this TCR beta chain is medium-sized. Each patient went into thyroid surgery without having received any treatment. These data come from a study of metastatic and nonmetastatic thyroid tumors. Germline V lookup: CDR1 SGHNT, CDR2 YENEEA. The CDR3 has 13 residues. V lost 3 bases and J 9 bases, leaving 12 bases between the germline ends. Under the authors' procedure: The distant-metastasis classifier for papillary thyroid cancer was built from CDR3 differences across clinicopathological groups. Through MiXCR, TCRdb re-clonotyped the PCR reads. These V and J calls originate from TCRdb's pipeline instead of the authors' own analysis. The repertoire holds some 15,000 clones, 33% seen once, with roughly 13% in the top ten.

The specimen was tumor tissue. The rearrangement joins TRBV11-3 to TRBJ2-1; no definite D call. This clonotype was obtained from a male donor with papillary thyroid cancer or a benign thyroid nodule (not recorded which). Some clones in this sample may be carry-over from other donors' samples. The DNA of the CDR3 is TGTGCCAGCAGCTTCCCCGCTACGTCTGAGCAGTTCTTC. As protein: CASSFPATSEQFF.